The rows below give T cell receptor beta chains drawn from one sample of a study of CD8 T cells in ankylosing spondylitis. TCRdb reprocessed the 5' RACE reads with MiXCR, giving one entry per CDR3 protein. The sample comprises 300,000 to 350,000 distinct CDR3 sequences, under 25% of which are singletons, and 3.5% rests with the top ten. Specimen: blood, either unsorted or a sorted T cell fraction (not recorded which). All receptors derive from a female donor with ankylosing spondylitis or in good health (not recorded which). CDR3s leave out the opening cysteine and the closing phenylalanine or tryptophan. The order of the fields is V gene, CDR3 length, J gene, CDR3 protein.

TRBV29-1	10	TRBJ1-1	SGGGAVTEAF
TRBV11-2	15	TRBJ1-5	ASSLEWPGFGNQPQH
TRBV5-1	13	TRBJ2-7	ASSLGTGVSYEQY
TRBV11-3	10	TRBJ1-1	ASSLRQSEAF
TRBV7-2	14	TRBJ2-1	ASSSRSPSSYNEQF
TRBV20-1	12	TRBJ2-2	SAPGEVSTGELF
TRBV29-1	9	TRBJ1-1	SAQRGGEAF
TRBV20-1	13	TRBJ1-5	SAMVDPYSNQPQH
TRBV7-2	12	TRBJ2-7	ASSKGQSSYEQY
TRBV6-5	11	TRBJ2-5	ASSYGGEKTQY
TRBV7-9	13	TRBJ2-7	ASSFTGEPSYEQY
TRBV12-3/TRBV12-4	12	TRBJ1-6	ASSLIQGNSPLH
TRBV5-1	14	TRBJ2-2	ASSIISGTNTGELF
TRBV30	10	TRBJ1-1	AWSGLMAEAF
TRBV29-1	15	TRBJ2-1	SVVRASGRLSYNEQF
TRBV25-1	9	TRBJ1-6	ASGGPSPLH
TRBV29-1	12	TRBJ2-1	SAAPGGGYNEQF
TRBV6-1	14	TRBJ2-7	ASSVGSPFSFYEQY
TRBV30	10	TRBJ1-4	AWSLQESFLF
TRBV6-1	12	TRBJ2-7	ASSRTSGRAEQY
TRBV7-2	14	TRBJ2-1	ASSIVGLAGTNEQF
TRBV4-3	14	TRBJ1-1	ASSQSPTGLNTEAF
TRBV24-1	14	TRBJ1-1	ATSDFLPAMNTEAF
TRBV19	13	TRBJ2-1	ASSIDRDKYNEQF
TRBV10-1	14	TRBJ2-1	ASSEQAAGGRVEQF
TRBV7-2	13	TRBJ2-5	ASSLVAEIQETQY
TRBV5-1	14	TRBJ2-1	ASSPGTSGGYNEQF